The rows below give T cell receptor beta chains drawn from one sample of a study of graft-versus-host responses after intestinal transplantation. The data were produced by immunoSEQ multiplex PCR, yet TCRdb's version contains in-frame clones alone and is incomplete. Altogether roughly 11,000 clones are present, over 60% being singletons, with the ten largest covering approximately 37%. The material sequenced was PBMCs, taken 494 days after intestinal transplant. These receptors came from a human patient who received an intestinal transplant, so some T cells may come from the graft donor. CDR3s include the opening cysteine and the closing phenylalanine or tryptophan. D genes are given only for firm matches. The size field is filled for only some rows; it gives once, few, many or a size class.

J	size	V	D	DNA	CDR3
TRBJ1-2	-	TRBV7-9	-	TGTGCCAGCAGTTCCGGGCCAGCTCAAACCTTC	CASSSGPAQTF
TRBJ2-1	-	TRBV7-8	-	TGTGCCAGCACTTCTGGAAGGGAGAGCTCCTACAATGAGCAGTTCTTC	CASTSGRESSYNEQFF
TRBJ2-3	-	TRBV27	TRBD1	TGTGCCAGCAGCCCCGGACAGGGTGTGGATACGCAGTATTTT	CASSPGQGVDTQYF
TRBJ2-1	-	TRBV6-4	TRBD1	TGTGCCACCGGCACCGGGACAGGGGGTCACAATGAGCAGTTCTTC	CATGTGTGGHNEQFF
TRBJ1-5	-	TRBV4-1	-	TGCGCCAGCAGCCTCGGGAGGGGTGGACAGCCCCAGCATTTT	CASSLGRGGQPQHF
TRBJ2-1	-	TRBV28	TRBD2	TGTGCCGTACGACAGCTAGCGGGGAACAATGAGCAGTTCTTC	CAVRQLAGNNEQFF
TRBJ2-3	-	TRBV4-2	TRBD2	TGTGCCAGCAGCCAAGAACTAGCGCCCACAGATACGCAGTATTTT	CASSQELAPTDTQYF
TRBJ1-2	once	TRBV7-8	-	TGTGCCAGCAGCACGGGGAGGGGGAATGGCTACACCTTC	CASSTGRGNGYTF
TRBJ2-5	-	TRBV4-1	-	TGCGCCAGCAGCCAAGTGGACATGACGGGGACCCAGTACTTC	CASSQVDMTGTQYF
TRBJ1-2	-	TRBV4-1	-	TGCGCCAGCAGCCAAGACGGGGGGAGCTATGGCTACACCTTC	CASSQDGGSYGYTF
TRBJ2-5	-	TRBV29-1	-	TGCAGCGTTGAAGGGCCCCCGCAAGAGACCCAGTACTTC	CSVEGPPQETQYF
TRBJ2-4	-	TRBV5-1	-	TGCGCCAGCAGCTTGGGTATAGCCAAAAACATTCAGTACTTC	CASSLGIAKNIQYF
TRBJ2-1	-	TRBV2	TRBD2	TGTGCCAGCAGGGAGCGGGAAGTTAAGAATGAGCAGTTCTTC	CASREREVKNEQFF
TRBJ1-2	-	TRBV6-6	-	TGTGCCAGCAGTTCTGGGTCTAACTATGGCTACACCTTC	CASSSGSNYGYTF
TRBJ2-3	-	TRBV6-1	-	TGTGCCAGCAGTGACTCTGAGGTAGTCTGGCAGTATTTT	CASSDSEVVWQYF
TRBJ2-1	-	TRBV18	-	TGTGCCAGCTCGCCCCACCCGAGCTCCTACAATGAGCAGTTCTTC	CASSPHPSSYNEQFF